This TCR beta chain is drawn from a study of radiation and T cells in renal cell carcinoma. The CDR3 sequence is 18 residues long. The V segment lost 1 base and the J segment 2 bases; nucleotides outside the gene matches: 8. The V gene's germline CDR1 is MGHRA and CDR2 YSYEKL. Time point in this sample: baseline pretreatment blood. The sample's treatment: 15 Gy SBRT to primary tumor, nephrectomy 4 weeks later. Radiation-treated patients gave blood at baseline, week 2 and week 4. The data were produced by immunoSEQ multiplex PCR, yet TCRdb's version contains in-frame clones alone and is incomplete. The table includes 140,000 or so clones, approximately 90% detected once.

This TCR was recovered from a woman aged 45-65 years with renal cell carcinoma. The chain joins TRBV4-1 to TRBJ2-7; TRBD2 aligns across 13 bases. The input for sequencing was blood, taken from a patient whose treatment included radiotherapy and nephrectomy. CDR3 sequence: CASSQVPVTSGGTYEQYF. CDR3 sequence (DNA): TGCGCCAGCAGCCAAGTGCCTGTGACTAGCGGGGGGACCTACGAGCAGTACTTC.